This entry describes one TCR beta chain. Its antigen is not identified. The sample has other DNA sequences that encode this CDR3 too. The data belong to a study of shared clonotypes between healthy human individuals. Overall study findings and caveats: In having few donors, the study represented limited genetic and exposure-history diversity.

Researchers partitioned CD4+ cells into CD45RA+ naive and CD45RA-negative memory subsets. Produced via immunoSEQ multiplex PCR; TCRdb's table is partial and in-frame only. This sample has 2 million to 3 million clones, with about 92% found just once. CDR3 length equals 13 residues. V lost 5 bases to trimming and J lost 1 base, with 7 bases between them. Looked up from germline, CDR1 is SGHTA and CDR2 is FQGNSA. The sequenced sample consisted of naive CD4+ T cells sorted from blood. Subset: CD45RA+ positively selected. The J gene is TRBJ2-3, the V gene TRBV7-2; perhaps TRBD2 as D (6 bases). The source of this sequence is a man aged 18 to 30 in good health. CDR3 sequence: CASSRRGTDTQYF. The CDR3 DNA sequence: TGTGCCAGCAGCCGGAGGGGCACAGATACGCAGTATTTT.